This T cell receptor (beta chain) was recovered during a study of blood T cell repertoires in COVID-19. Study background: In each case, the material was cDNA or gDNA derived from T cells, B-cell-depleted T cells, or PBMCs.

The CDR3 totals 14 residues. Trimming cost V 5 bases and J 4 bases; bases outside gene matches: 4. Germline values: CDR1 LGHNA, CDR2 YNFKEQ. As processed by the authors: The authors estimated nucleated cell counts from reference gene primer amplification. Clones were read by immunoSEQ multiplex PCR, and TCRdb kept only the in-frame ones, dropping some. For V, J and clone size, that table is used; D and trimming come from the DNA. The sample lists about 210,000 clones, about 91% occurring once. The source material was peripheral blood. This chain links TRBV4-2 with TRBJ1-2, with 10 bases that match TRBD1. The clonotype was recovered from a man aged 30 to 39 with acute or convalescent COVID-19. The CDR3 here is CASSEGQGIYGYTF. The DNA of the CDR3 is TGTGCCAGCAGCGAGGGACAGGGGATCTATGGCTACACCTTC.